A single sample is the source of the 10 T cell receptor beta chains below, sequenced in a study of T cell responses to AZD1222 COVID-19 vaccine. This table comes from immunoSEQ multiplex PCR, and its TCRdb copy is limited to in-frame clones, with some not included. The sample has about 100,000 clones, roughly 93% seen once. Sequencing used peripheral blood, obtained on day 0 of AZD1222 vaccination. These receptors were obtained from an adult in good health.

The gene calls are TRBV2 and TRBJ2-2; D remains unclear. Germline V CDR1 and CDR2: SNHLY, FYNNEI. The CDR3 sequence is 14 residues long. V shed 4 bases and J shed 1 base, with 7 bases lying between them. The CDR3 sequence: CASSAGLNTGELFF. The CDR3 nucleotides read TGTGCCAGCAGTGCGGGCCTGAACACCGGGGAGCTGTTTTTT.

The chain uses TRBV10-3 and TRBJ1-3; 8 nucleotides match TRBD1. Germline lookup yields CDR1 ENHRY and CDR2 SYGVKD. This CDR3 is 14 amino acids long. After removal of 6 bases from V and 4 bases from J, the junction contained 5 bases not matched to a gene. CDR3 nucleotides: TGTGCCATCAGGACGGACAGGGCCGGAAACACCATATATTTT. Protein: CAIRTDRAGNTIYF.

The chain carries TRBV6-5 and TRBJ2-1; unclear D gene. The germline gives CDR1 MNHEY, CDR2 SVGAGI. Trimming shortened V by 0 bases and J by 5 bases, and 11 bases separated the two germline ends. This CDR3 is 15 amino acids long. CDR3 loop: CASSYSTQSNNEQFF. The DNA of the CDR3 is TGTGCCAGCAGTTACTCAACTCAGTCGAACAATGAGCAGTTCTTC.

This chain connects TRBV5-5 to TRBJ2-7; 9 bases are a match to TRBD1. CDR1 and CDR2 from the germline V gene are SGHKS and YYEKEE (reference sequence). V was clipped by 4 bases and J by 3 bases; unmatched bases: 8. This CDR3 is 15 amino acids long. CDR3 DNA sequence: TGTGCCAGCAGCGCTCCGGGACAGGGTGGCTACGAGCAGTACTTC. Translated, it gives CASSAPGQGGYEQYF. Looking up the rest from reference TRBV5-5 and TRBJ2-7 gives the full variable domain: DAGVTQSPTHLIKTRGQQVTLRCSPISGHKSVSWYQQVLGQGPQFIFQYYEKEERGRGNFPDRFSARQFPNYSSELNVNALLLGDSALYLCASSAPGQGGYEQYFGPGTRLTVT.

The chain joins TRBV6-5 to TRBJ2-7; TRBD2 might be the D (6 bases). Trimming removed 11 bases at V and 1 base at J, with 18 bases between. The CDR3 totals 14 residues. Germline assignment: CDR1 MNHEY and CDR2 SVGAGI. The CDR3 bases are TGTGCCGGGAGGATAGACAAAGAATCCTACGAGCAGTACTTC. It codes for CAGRIDKESYEQYF.

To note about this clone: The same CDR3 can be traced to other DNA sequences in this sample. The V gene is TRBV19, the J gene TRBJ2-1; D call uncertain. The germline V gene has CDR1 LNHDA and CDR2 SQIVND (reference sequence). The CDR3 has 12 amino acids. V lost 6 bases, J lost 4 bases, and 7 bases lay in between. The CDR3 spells CASSPSYNEQFF. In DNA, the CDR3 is TGTGCCAGTAGCCCCTCGTACAATGAGCAGTTCTTC.

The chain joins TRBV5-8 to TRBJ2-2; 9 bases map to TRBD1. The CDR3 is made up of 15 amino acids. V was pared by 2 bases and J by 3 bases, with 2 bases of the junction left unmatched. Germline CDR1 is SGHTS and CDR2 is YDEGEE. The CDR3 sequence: CASSFGQGYTGELFF. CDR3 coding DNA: TGTGCCAGCAGCTTTGGACAGGGGTACACCGGGGAGCTGTTTTTT. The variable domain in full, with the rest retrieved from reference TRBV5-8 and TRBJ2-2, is EAGVTQSPTHLIKTRGQQATLRCSPISGHTSVYWYQQALGLGLQFLLWYDEGEERNRGNFPPRFSGRQFPNYSSELNVNALELEDSALYLCASSFGQGYTGELFFGEGSRLTVL.

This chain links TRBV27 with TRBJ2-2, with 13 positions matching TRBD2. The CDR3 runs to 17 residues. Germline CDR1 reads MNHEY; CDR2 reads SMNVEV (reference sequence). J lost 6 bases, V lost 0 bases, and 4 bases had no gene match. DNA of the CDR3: TGTGCCAGCAGTTTATCGAGGACTAGCGGGAGTGCCGGGGAGCTGTTTTTT. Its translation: CASSLSRTSGSAGELFF.

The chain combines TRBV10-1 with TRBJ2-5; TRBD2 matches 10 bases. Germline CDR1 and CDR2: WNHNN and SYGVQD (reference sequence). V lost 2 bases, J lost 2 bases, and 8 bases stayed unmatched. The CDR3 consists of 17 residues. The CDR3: CASSEGTSGVGQETQYF. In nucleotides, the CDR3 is TGCGCCAGCAGTGAGGGAACTAGCGGGGTAGGACAAGAGACCCAGTACTTC.

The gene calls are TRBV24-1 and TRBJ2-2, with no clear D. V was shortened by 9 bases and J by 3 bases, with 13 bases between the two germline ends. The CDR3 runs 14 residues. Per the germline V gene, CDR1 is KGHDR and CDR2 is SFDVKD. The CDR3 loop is CATSRRTDTGELFF. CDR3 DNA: TGTGCCACCTCCAGGAGAACGGACACCGGGGAGCTGTTTTTT.